These 21 T cell receptor beta chains share one sample of origin, sequenced in a study of cytomegalovirus exposure and HLA in healthy donors. In the PCR, 60 Vbeta and 13 Jbeta primers were used. TCRdb's table, derived via immunoSEQ multiplex PCR, lists solely in-frame clones and lacks some. The profile shows roughly 200,000 clones, about three quarters of them singletons. The sequencing sample was made of PBMCs. The receptors stem from a woman aged 55 to 70 in good health and CMV-seropositive.

This chain links TRBV4-3 with TRBJ2-1; TRBD2 matches 9 bases. The CDR3 sequence is 16 residues long. Germline V gives CDR1 LGHNA, CDR2 YSLEER. V lost 4 bases and J lost 6; bases outside the gene matches: 10. CDR3 bases: TGCGCCAGCAGCCTGAATTTGCGGGGGGGTGCCAATGAGCAGTTCTTC. It yields the protein CASSLNLRGGANEQFF.

A few counts support this clone. The sample holds other DNA sequences that translate to the same CDR3. The chain couples TRBV5-1 to TRBJ1-2; TRBD1 aligns across 7 bases. Germline-derived CDR1 and CDR2 are SGHRS and YFSETQ. J lost 2 bases, V lost 0 bases, and 1 base had no gene match. There are 14 residues in the CDR3. CDR3 protein: CASSLGDRNYGYTF. DNA of the CDR3: TGCGCCAGCAGCTTGGGGGACAGAAACTATGGCTACACCTTC.

CDR3 bases: TGTGCCAGCAGCTTATCACTCTTGGGGGAGCTGTTTTTT. Amino acids: CASSLSLLGELFF. The V and J genes are TRBV7-3 and TRBJ2-2; D unclear. Trimming stripped 2 bases from V and 8 bases from J, with 9 bases between. The CDR3 length is 13 residues. Per germline, CDR1 SGHTA and CDR2 FQGTGA.

The chain links TRBV27 to TRBJ2-1; 10 bases align to TRBD2. The junction had 9 bases not matched to a gene; V was cut back by 3 bases and J by 7 bases. Per germline, CDR1 MNHEY and CDR2 SMNVEV (reference sequence). This CDR3 spans 16 amino acids. CDR3 region: CASSFQPSGRANEQFF. The CDR3 DNA reads as TGTGCCAGCAGTTTTCAGCCTAGCGGGAGAGCTAATGAGCAGTTCTTC.

J is TRBJ2-1 and V is TRBV5-1; TRBD1 matches at 8 bases. Trimming at V came to 0 bases and at J to 4 bases, leaving 6 bases not matched to a gene. CDR1 SGHRS and CDR2 YFSETQ come from the germline V gene. The CDR3 spans 16 residues. The CDR3 nucleotides read TGCGCCAGCAGCTTGGACCCCGGGACAGGATACAATGAGCAGTTCTTC. Translated: CASSLDPGTGYNEQFF.

The genes are TRBV7-2 and TRBJ2-2, with 9 bases identical to TRBD1. Unmatched junction bases numbered 1, after V lost 5 bases and J lost 6 bases. The CDR3 runs 13 residues. The V gene's germline CDR1 is SGHTA and CDR2 FQGNSA. The CDR3 reads CASSRTGAGELFF. In nucleotides, the CDR3 is TGTGCCAGCAGCCGGACAGGGGCCGGGGAGCTGTTTTTT.

In this sample, this clone turned up a few times. The chain combines TRBV18 with TRBJ1-6; 9 nucleotides agree with TRBD1. Germline assignment: CDR1 KGHSH and CDR2 LQKENI. V gave up 2 bases and J gave up 9 bases; unmatched junction bases: 11. The CDR3 totals 17 residues. This CDR3 reads CASSPGSGTGIISPLHF. CDR3 nucleotides: TGTGCCAGCTCACCAGGTTCGGGGACAGGGATAATTTCACCCCTCCACTTT.

The chain couples TRBV7-2 to TRBJ2-1, with 11 bases identical to TRBD1. There are 15 residues in the CDR3. Unmatched junction bases numbered 3, after V lost 5 bases and J lost 3 bases. Germline V lookup: CDR1 SGHTA, CDR2 FQGNSA. The CDR3 protein is CASSRTGGIYNEQFF. The DNA of the CDR3 is TGTGCCAGCAGCCGGACAGGGGGCATCTACAATGAGCAGTTCTTC.

In DNA form, the CDR3 reads TGTGCCAGCAGCCCCTTAGGCCAAAGGGGGGAGCAGTTCTTC. Amino acid sequence: CASSPLGQRGEQFF. The chain has TRBV2 and TRBJ2-1, with a tentative D call TRBD1 (6 bases). The CDR3 has 14 amino acids. Germline loops: CDR1 SNHLY, CDR2 FYNNEI. Trimming left V 6 bases short and J 10 bases short, with 19 bases between.

The chain combines TRBV2 with TRBJ2-3; tentative D call: TRBD1 (5 bases). The germline V and J ends were trimmed by 5 bases and 0 bases, with 15 bases remaining between them. The CDR3 spans 16 residues. The germline V gene has CDR1 SNHLY and CDR2 FYNNEI. For the CDR3, the DNA is TGTGCCAGCAGTTCACGTGGACAATCCAGCACAGATACGCAGTATTTT. It specifies CASSSRGQSSTDTQYF.

The chain is built from TRBV5-1 and TRBJ2-7; D may be TRBD2 (5 bases). V was cut by 8 bases and J by 5 bases, with 14 bases left in between. Germline CDR1 reads SGHRS; CDR2 reads YFSETQ. The CDR3 spans 12 residues. The CDR3 protein is CASWERPDEQYF. In DNA form, the CDR3 reads TGCGCCAGTTGGGAGAGGCCGGACGAGCAGTACTTC.

The chain carries TRBV14 and TRBJ2-7; 10 nucleotides match TRBD1. Germline loops: CDR1 SGHDN, CDR2 FVKESK. The V and J ends lost 0 bases and 6 bases, in that order; junction bases with no gene match: 8. The CDR3 contains 16 residues. CDR3 sequence: CASSQDLSDRGLEQYF. DNA for the CDR3: TGTGCCAGCAGCCAAGACCTTAGTGACAGGGGGCTCGAGCAGTACTTC.

The V gene is TRBV7-2, the J gene TRBJ2-7; 10 bases agree with TRBD2. Germline CDR1 reads SGHTA; CDR2 reads FQGNSA. After removal of 5 bases from V and 4 bases from J, the junction contained 14 bases not matched to a gene. The CDR3 consists of 17 residues. This CDR3 is CASSHNQLAGRLYEQYF. Written as DNA, the CDR3 is TGTGCCAGCAGCCATAATCAACTAGCGGGGAGACTGTACGAGCAGTACTTC.

V usage is TRBV5-1 and J usage is TRBJ2-1, with 11 positions matching TRBD2. Losses at the gene ends were 6 bases for V and 4 bases for J; bases not matched to a gene: 6. In germline, CDR1 is SGHRS, CDR2 YFSETQ. CDR3 length: 15 residues. CDR3 residues: CASNIGTSGYNEQFF. The CDR3 DNA reads as TGCGCCAGCAACATCGGGACTAGCGGATACAATGAGCAGTTCTTC.

The sample holds a few counts of this clone. The V gene is TRBV29-1, the J gene TRBJ2-4, with D possibly matching TRBD1 (5 bases). The germline V gene encodes CDR1 SQVTM and CDR2 ANQGSEA. CDR3 length: 13 amino acids. V shed 4 bases and J shed 4 bases, with 11 bases lying between them. This CDR3 is CSVGQGTKNIQYF. The CDR3 nucleotides read TGCAGCGTTGGGCAGGGAACAAAAAACATTCAGTACTTC.

V is TRBV28 and J is TRBJ2-1, with TRBD2 matching over 11 bases. With 3 bases clipped from V and 8 bases from J, the junction kept 12 bases outside the gene matches. CDR3 length: 17 residues. CDR1 is MDHEN and CDR2 is SYDVKM in the germline V gene. Written as DNA, the CDR3 is TGTGCCAGCAGTTTGGCGGATACTAGCGGGAGAGGAGATGAGCAGTTCTTC. Translating gives CASSLADTSGRGDEQFF.

The CDR3 spells CATTLGQGTPGQPQHF. The CDR3 nucleotides read TGTGCCACCACTCTAGGACAGGGCACTCCGGGTCAGCCCCAGCATTTT. J is TRBJ1-5 and V is TRBV6-6; 8 nucleotides agree with TRBD1. With 10 bases clipped from V and 6 bases from J, the junction kept 17 bases outside the gene matches. The CDR3 has 16 amino acids. Germline values: CDR1 MNHNY, CDR2 SVGAGI (reference sequence).

The J gene is TRBJ2-3, the V gene TRBV7-3; TRBD1 agrees at 8 bases. The CDR3 extends over 15 amino acids. Per germline, CDR1 SGHTA and CDR2 FQGTGA. Losses at the gene ends were 5 bases for V and 6 bases for J; bases not matched to a gene: 10. The CDR3 region is CASSPRQGIPDTQYF. CDR3 nucleotides: TGTGCCAGCAGCCCTCGACAGGGGATACCGGATACGCAGTATTTT.

The chain is built from TRBV4-1 and TRBJ1-3; D uncertain. V lost 4 bases, J lost 9 bases, and 10 bases lay in between. Germline values: CDR1 MGHRA, CDR2 YSYEKL. This CDR3 is built from 12 residues. The CDR3 sequence is CASSLPRGTIYF. CDR3 nucleotide sequence: TGCGCCAGCAGCCTTCCACGGGGCACCATATATTTT.

The J gene is TRBJ2-7, the V gene TRBV11-2; a possible D gene is TRBD2 (7 bases). Trimming took off 5 bases at V and 3 bases at J, with 20 bases between the two ends. The CDR3 sequence is 16 residues long. CDR1 SGHAT and CDR2 FQNNGV come from the germline V gene. CDR3 sequence: CASSPSQGGGYYEQYF. The DNA of the CDR3 is TGTGCCAGCAGCCCCTCGCAAGGGGGGGGTTACTACGAGCAGTACTTC.

The chain links TRBV5-4 to TRBJ1-1; TRBD1 might be the D (5 bases). The CDR3 runs to 14 residues. Trimming removed 2 bases at V and 0 bases at J, with 8 bases between. Germline CDR1 SGHNT, CDR2 YYREEE (reference sequence). The CDR3: CASSFPGLNTEAFF. In DNA form, the CDR3 reads TGTGCCAGCAGCTTCCCAGGGTTGAACACTGAAGCTTTCTTT.